The clone carrying this TCR beta chain was seen at least ten times. Its antigen is currently unknown. The sample comes from a study of T-cell reconstitution after alpha-beta-depleted transplantation in children. Notes on the study in general: About two months after transplant, alpha-beta T cells reportedly came from several hundred expanded graft clones. From surviving recipient T cells and thymic progenitors came the high day-60 TCRbeta diversity observed in some patients. The authors attributed T-cell counts and diversity one year after transplant mostly to newly produced T cells.

CDR1 is SGHTA and CDR2 is FQGTGA in the germline V gene. V lost 1 base to trimming and J lost 4 bases; unmatched junction nucleotides: 1. The CDR3 spans 14 residues. Unique molecular identifiers featured in how the TCRbeta library was prepared. TCRdb analysed the PCR reads with MiXCR anew, one entry per CDR3 protein. This table holds 200,000 or so distinct CDR3 sequences, about 6% found once. This receptor was obtained from a girl in the first two years of life with combined immunodeficiency, due to receive a stem cell transplant. This chain uses TRBV7-3 with TRBJ2-1; 7 bases are a match to TRBD2. The specimen was PBMCs, collected before TCRalphabeta/CD19-depleted stem cell transplant. This CDR3 is CASSLSGRYNEQFF. The CDR3 region has the DNA TGTGCCAGCAGCTTAAGCGGGAGATACAATGAGCAGTTCTTC.